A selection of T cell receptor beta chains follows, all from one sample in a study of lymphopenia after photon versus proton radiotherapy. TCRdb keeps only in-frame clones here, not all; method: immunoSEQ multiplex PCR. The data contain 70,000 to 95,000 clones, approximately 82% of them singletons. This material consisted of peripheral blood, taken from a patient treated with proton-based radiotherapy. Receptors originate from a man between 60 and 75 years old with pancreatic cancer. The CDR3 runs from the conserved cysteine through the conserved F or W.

CDR3 protein: CASISRAQPYGYTF
V gene: TRBV19
J gene: TRBJ1-2

CDR3 protein: CASGERSQETQYF
V gene: TRBV7-8
J gene: TRBJ2-5

CDR3 protein: CSVVSVISQETQYF
V gene: TRBV29-1
J gene: TRBJ2-5

CDR3 protein: CASTRQGSNQPQHF
V gene: TRBV2
J gene: TRBJ1-5

CDR3 protein: CASSPPGEGSNQPQHF
V gene: TRBV7-8
J gene: TRBJ1-5

CDR3 protein: CASSTLGSSQPQHF
V gene: TRBV28
J gene: TRBJ1-5

CDR3 protein: CASSSAGLGIQGEKLFF
V gene: TRBV10-1
J gene: TRBJ1-4

CDR3 protein: CASSSTRGNSLEAFF
V gene: TRBV7-2
J gene: TRBJ1-1

CDR3 protein: CASSEGWTGSYEQYF
V gene: TRBV6-1
J gene: TRBJ2-7

CDR3 protein: CASSQDSLLVNTEAFF
V gene: TRBV27
J gene: TRBJ1-1

CDR3 protein: CASSQDVRQPQHF
V gene: TRBV4-3
J gene: TRBJ1-5

CDR3 protein: CASSEYQGKSQPQHF
V gene: TRBV19
J gene: TRBJ1-5

CDR3 protein: CASSFEDRGGYTF
V gene: TRBV28
J gene: TRBJ1-2

CDR3 protein: CASAGRGSHTDTQYF
V gene: TRBV19
J gene: TRBJ2-3

CDR3 protein: CASSSSGRVGEQYF
V gene: TRBV5-4
J gene: TRBJ2-7

CDR3 protein: CASSPGDLLGTDTQYF
V gene: TRBV11-2
J gene: TRBJ2-3

CDR3 protein: CASSSRGLTNEKLFF
V gene: TRBV7-2
J gene: TRBJ1-4

CDR3 protein: CASRGQGTGELFF
V gene: TRBV5-1
J gene: TRBJ2-2

CDR3 protein: CASNSLAGKYNEQFF
V gene: TRBV5-4
J gene: TRBJ2-1

CDR3 protein: CASSLKDQPQHF
V gene: TRBV5-6
J gene: TRBJ1-5

CDR3 protein: CASSTKPPTVPTGELFF
V gene: TRBV5-1
J gene: TRBJ2-2

CDR3 protein: CASLLDGRSSGNTIYF
V gene: TRBV28
J gene: TRBJ1-3

CDR3 protein: CASSLGHRETQYF
V gene: TRBV28
J gene: TRBJ2-5